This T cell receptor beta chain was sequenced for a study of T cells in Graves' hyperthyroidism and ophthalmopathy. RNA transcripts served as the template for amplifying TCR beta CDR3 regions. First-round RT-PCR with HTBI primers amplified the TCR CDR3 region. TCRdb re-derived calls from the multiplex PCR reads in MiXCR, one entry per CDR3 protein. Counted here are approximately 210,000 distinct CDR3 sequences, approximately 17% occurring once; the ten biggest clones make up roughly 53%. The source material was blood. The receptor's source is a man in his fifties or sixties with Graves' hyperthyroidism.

CDR3 region: CASSQDQGLGGAGGYTF. Here the CDR3 DNA reads TGCGCCAGCAGCCAAGATCAAGGATTGGGGGGCGCGGGTGGCTACACCTTC. This rearrangement joins TRBV4-3 to TRBJ1-2; D is possibly TRBD1 (6 bases). CDR1 and CDR2 (germline): LGHNA, YSLEER. V gave up 0 bases and J gave up 7 bases, with 21 bases separating them. The CDR3 is 17 residues long.